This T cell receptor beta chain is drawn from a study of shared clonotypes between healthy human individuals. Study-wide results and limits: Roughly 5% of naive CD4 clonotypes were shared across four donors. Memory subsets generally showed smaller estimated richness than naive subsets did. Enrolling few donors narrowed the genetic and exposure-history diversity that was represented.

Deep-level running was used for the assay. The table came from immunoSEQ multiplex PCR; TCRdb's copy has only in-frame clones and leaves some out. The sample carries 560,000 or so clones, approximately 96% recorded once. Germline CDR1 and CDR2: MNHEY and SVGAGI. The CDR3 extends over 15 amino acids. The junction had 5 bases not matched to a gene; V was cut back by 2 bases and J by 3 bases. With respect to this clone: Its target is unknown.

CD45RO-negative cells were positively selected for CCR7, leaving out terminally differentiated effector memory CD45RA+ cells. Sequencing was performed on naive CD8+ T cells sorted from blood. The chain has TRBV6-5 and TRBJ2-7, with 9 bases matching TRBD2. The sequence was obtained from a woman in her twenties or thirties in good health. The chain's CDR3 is CASSYTAGGLYEQYF. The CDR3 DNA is TGTGCCAGCAGTTACACAGCGGGAGGCCTCTACGAGCAGTACTTC.